The clone carrying this T cell receptor beta chain appeared once. Its antigen is unidentified. The data were obtained in a study of STAT5B mutations in CD4+ large granular lymphocyte leukemia. Using immunoSEQ multiplex PCR, the repertoire was profiled, and TCRdb retains in-frame clones only, with some absent. Of about 21,000 clones listed, just over 70% were seen once; the top ten hold roughly 30%. Study results and caveats: TRBV06-family usage was enriched in top patient clones (8/27) versus controls (2/35). Patient CD4-sorted repertoires stayed more clonal than healthy ones after leukemic-clone removal.

The CDR3 totals 14 residues. Germline-derived CDR1 and CDR2 are SQVTM and ANQGSEA. V shed 4 bases and J shed 2 bases, with 13 bases lying between them. Sequenced material: CD4+ T cells from blood buffy coats. The clonotype comes from a human donor in good health. The chain has TRBV29-1 and TRBJ2-3, with D perhaps TRBD1 or TRBD2 (5 bases each). CDR3 region: CSVGAGTITDTQYF. CDR3 sequence (DNA): TGCAGCGTTGGGGCCGGGACCATCACAGATACGCAGTATTTT.